This T cell receptor (beta chain) is drawn from a study of blood T cell repertoires in COVID-19. About the research overall: Whether acute or convalescent, the COVID-19 samples came from the United States, Italy and Spain.

The data were produced by immunoSEQ multiplex PCR, yet TCRdb's version contains in-frame clones alone and is incomplete. The sample yields approximately 92,000 clones, around 84% seen once. The clonotype comes from a woman aged 55-70 years in a cohort sampled during active or convalescent COVID-19. The sequencing sample was made of peripheral blood.

CDR3 bases: TGTGCCACCAGTGATCCCGGGGGGTATGGCTACACCTTC. Its protein is CATSDPGGYGYTF. The chain recombines TRBV24-1 with TRBJ1-2; perhaps TRBD1 as D (5 bases). The CDR3 spans 13 residues. V lost 3 bases to trimming and J lost 5 bases, with 9 bases between them. Germline V gene data show CDR1 as KGHDR and CDR2 as SFDVKD.